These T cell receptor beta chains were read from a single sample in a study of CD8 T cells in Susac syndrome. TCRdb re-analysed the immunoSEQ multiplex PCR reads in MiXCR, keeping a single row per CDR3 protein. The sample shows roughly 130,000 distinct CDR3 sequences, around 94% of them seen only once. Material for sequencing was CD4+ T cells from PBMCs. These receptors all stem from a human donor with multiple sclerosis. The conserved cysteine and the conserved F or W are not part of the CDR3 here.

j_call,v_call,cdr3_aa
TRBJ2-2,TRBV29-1,SADRDPTGELF
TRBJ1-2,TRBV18,ASSPLRGPPYGYT
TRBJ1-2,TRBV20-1,SAKGLGGYT
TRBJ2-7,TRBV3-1,ASSPSHRGPREQY
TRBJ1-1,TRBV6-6,ASRRNPGSGATEAF
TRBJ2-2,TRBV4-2,ASSQAAGPPTGELF
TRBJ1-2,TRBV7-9,ASSPPRIYGYT
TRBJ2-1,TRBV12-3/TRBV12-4,ASSFASGSSYNEQF
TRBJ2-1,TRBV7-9,ASSLATGAYNEQF
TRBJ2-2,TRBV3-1,ASSLAGGELF